The 28 T cell receptor beta chains given below trace back to one sample, sequenced in a study of cytomegalovirus exposure and HLA in healthy donors. 60 Vbeta and 13 Jbeta primers were used in PCR. Produced via immunoSEQ multiplex PCR; TCRdb's table is partial and in-frame only. The table includes some 190,000 clones, 82% detected once. Sequences were obtained from PBMCs. The origin of the receptors is a man between 35 and 55 years old in good health and CMV-seronegative.

The chain has TRBV7-8 and TRBJ1-1; 8 nucleotides align to TRBD1. Germline-derived CDR1 and CDR2 are SGHVS and FQNEAQ. This CDR3 has 15 amino acids. Trimming cost V 4 bases and J 1 base; bases outside gene matches: 5. CDR3 amino acids: CASSYLTGENTEAFF. CDR3 coding DNA: TGTGCCAGCAGCTACCTGACAGGGGAGAACACTGAAGCTTTCTTT.

This sequence joins TRBV7-2 and TRBJ2-7; 11 bases are shared with TRBD2. CDR3 length: 17 amino acids. The V and J ends lost 5 bases and 0 bases, in that order; junction bases with no gene match: 9. Germline lookup yields CDR1 SGHTA and CDR2 FQGNSA. The CDR3 DNA sequence: TGTGCCAGCAGCCTGAACATAGCGGGAGGGACCTCCTACGAGCAGTACTTC. Protein: CASSLNIAGGTSYEQYF.

This clone was recorded only once. This chain joins TRBV7-2 and TRBJ1-2; TRBD1 is a possible D gene (5 bases). V lost 0 bases, J lost 8 bases, and 16 bases lay in between. The CDR3 totals 15 residues. CDR1 is SGHTA, CDR2 FQGNSA, per germline. CDR3 sequence (DNA): TGTGCCAGCAGCTTAGCGCGGCCAGGGATTCGGGGCTACACCTTC. Amino acid sequence: CASSLARPGIRGYTF.

V gene TRBV29-1 combines with J gene TRBJ2-7; 7 bases align to TRBD1. Germline V gene sequence: CDR1 SQVTM, CDR2 ANQGSEA. This CDR3 spans 16 amino acids. Trimming took 0 bases from V and 2 from J; bases not matched to a gene: 10. CDR3 loop: CSVEDRQTGSPYEQYF. Here the CDR3 DNA reads TGCAGCGTTGAAGATAGGCAGACAGGGTCCCCCTACGAGCAGTACTTC.

V usage is TRBV14 and J usage is TRBJ2-6; tentatively, D is TRBD1 (6 bases). Per germline, CDR1 SGHDN and CDR2 FVKESK. There are 14 residues in the CDR3. Between the trimmed V and J ends, which lost 0 bases and 15 bases, there was a span of 15 bases. In DNA, the CDR3 is TGTGCCAGCAGCCAAGACAGGGGCCCCTGGGGCCTGACTTTC. Its translation is CASSQDRGPWGLTF.

This chain joins TRBV9 and TRBJ1-2; 11 bases align to TRBD1. The CDR3 sequence is 14 residues long. With 4 bases clipped from V and 5 bases from J, the junction kept 4 bases outside the gene matches. Germline values: CDR1 SGDLS, CDR2 YYNGEE. The CDR3 reads CASSPGQGVYGYTF. For the CDR3, the DNA is TGTGCCAGCAGCCCGGGACAGGGGGTTTATGGCTACACCTTC.

The rearrangement links TRBV30 to TRBJ2-1, with a possible D match to TRBD2 (5 bases). This CDR3 contains 13 residues. V was pared by 4 bases and J by 0 bases, with 7 bases between. Germline V gene lookup returns CDR1 GTSNPN and CDR2 SVGIG (reference sequence). The CDR3 DNA sequence: TGTGCCTGGACCCGGGACTCCTACAATGAGCAGTTCTTC. Residues: CAWTRDSYNEQFF.

This chain links TRBV7-9 with TRBJ2-1; the match to TRBD2 covers 14 bases. Trimming at V came to 5 bases and at J to 7 bases, leaving 13 bases not matched to a gene. The CDR3 spans 18 residues. In germline, CDR1 is SEHNR, CDR2 FQNEAQ (reference sequence). CDR3 DNA sequence: TGTGCCAGCAGCCCCTCGACCGGACTAGCGGGAGGTGGGAATGAGCAGTTCTTC. It is translated as CASSPSTGLAGGGNEQFF. The full variable domain, rest sourced from reference TRBV7-9 and TRBJ2-1, is DTGVSQNPRHKITKRGQNVTFRCDPISEHNRLYWYRQTLGQGPEFLTYFQNEAQLEKSRLLSDRFSAERPKGSFSTLEIQRTEQGDSAMYLCASSPSTGLAGGGNEQFFGPGTRLTVL.

There are a few counts of this clone. The chain recombines TRBV5-1 with TRBJ2-2, with 8 bases matching TRBD2. CDR3 length: 15 residues. From germline, CDR1 is SGHRS and CDR2 YFSETQ. V lost 0 bases and J lost 4; bases outside the gene matches: 2. CDR3 DNA: TGCGCCAGCAGCTTGGGACTAGCGTCCACCGGGGAGCTGTTTTTT. It specifies CASSLGLASTGELFF.

The rearrangement links TRBV4-1 to TRBJ2-2; D is possibly TRBD1 (5 bases). V was pared by 1 base and J by 3 bases, with 9 bases between. Germline V gives CDR1 MGHRA, CDR2 YSYEKL. The CDR3 is 15 amino acids. The CDR3 loop is CASSQGDSYTGELFF. The CDR3 coding sequence is TGCGCCAGCAGCCAAGGTGACAGTTACACCGGGGAGCTGTTTTTT.

The chain links TRBV20-1 to TRBJ2-1, with D possibly being TRBD2 (6 bases). The CDR3 totals 11 residues. Trimming took off 3 bases at V and 7 bases at J, with 7 bases between the two ends. Germline CDR1 reads DFQATT; CDR2 reads SNEGSKA (reference sequence). The CDR3 DNA is TGCAGTGCTAGTGGAGGGAATGAGCAGTTCTTC. Translating it yields CSASGGNEQFF.

J is TRBJ2-3 and V is TRBV7-2; TRBD1 matches at 11 bases. Germline loops: CDR1 SGHTA, CDR2 FQGNSA. The CDR3 totals 14 residues. V trimming: 5 bases; J trimming: 6 bases; junction bases outside the gene matches: 4. CDR3 coding DNA: TGTGCCAGCAGCCCCGGGACAGGGGGTGATACGCAGTATTTT. The encoded protein is CASSPGTGGDTQYF.

The chain is built from TRBV6-6 and TRBJ2-7, with 8 bases aligning to TRBD2. Losses at the gene ends were 8 bases for V and 2 bases for J; bases not matched to a gene: 5. The CDR3 length is 13 residues. The germline CDR1 and CDR2 sequences are MNHNY and SVGAGI (reference sequence). The CDR3, as DNA: TGTGCCAGCTCGTTAGCGGGGCCCTACGAGCAGTACTTC. It codes for CASSLAGPYEQYF.

This sequence joins TRBV7-3 and TRBJ2-3, with a weak D call TRBD1 (6 bases). Deletions cut 5 bases from V and 3 bases from J, with 12 bases between. The CDR3 has 14 residues. The V gene's germline CDR1 is SGHTA and CDR2 FQGTGA. CDR3 in amino acids: CASSPGQITDTQYF. The DNA for the CDR3 is TGTGCCAGCAGCCCCGGACAGATAACAGATACGCAGTATTTT.

This clone showed up just once. Here the CDR3 reads CASSQDSDRGRGTGELFF. CDR3 nucleotides: TGCGCCAGCAGCCAAGACTCGGACAGGGGAAGGGGCACCGGGGAGCTGTTTTTT. The chain recombines TRBV4-3 with TRBJ2-2; 9 bases map to TRBD1. The germline V gene encodes CDR1 LGHNA and CDR2 YSLEER. CDR3 length: 18 residues. The trim removed 0 bases at V and 4 bases at J, leaving 9 bases unmatched.

J is TRBJ1-4 and V is TRBV28; a weak D match, TRBD1 (5 bases). The length of the CDR3 is 15 residues. The V gene lost 9 bases and the J gene lost 4 bases, with 18 bases spanning the gap. Germline lookup yields CDR1 MDHEN and CDR2 SYDVKM. The CDR3 loop reads CASKQEGLNNEKLFF. The CDR3, as DNA: TGTGCCAGTAAGCAGGAGGGGTTGAATAATGAAAAACTGTTTTTT.

The rearrangement joins TRBV30 to TRBJ2-6; no reliable D call. The length of the CDR3 is 16 residues. Germline-derived CDR1 and CDR2 are GTSNPN and SVGIG (reference sequence). V was pared by 0 bases and J by 0 bases, with 9 bases between. This CDR3 reads CAWSVPGVSGANVLTF. The DNA of the CDR3 is TGTGCCTGGAGTGTACCCGGTGTCTCTGGGGCCAACGTCCTGACTTTC.

The chain is built from TRBV30 and TRBJ2-7, with D perhaps matching TRBD1 (5 bases). With 2 bases removed from V and 6 bases from J, the gap between germline ends came to 14 bases. The germline V gene encodes CDR1 GTSNPN and CDR2 SVGIG (reference sequence). The CDR3 runs to 13 residues. CDR3 coding DNA: TGTGCCTGGAGTTTGCAGGGTCTAGGCGAGCAGTACTTC. Protein sequence: CAWSLQGLGEQYF.

V usage is TRBV19 and J usage is TRBJ1-2; TRBD1 matches at 9 bases. Germline CDR1 LNHDA, CDR2 SQIVND (reference sequence). The length of the CDR3 is 15 residues. The ends lost 6 bases at V and 4 bases at J; junction bases unmatched: 9. CDR3 amino acids: CASSPGTGSFYGYTF. The CDR3 DNA sequence: TGTGCCAGTAGCCCCGGGACAGGGTCTTTCTATGGCTACACCTTC.

V and J are TRBV4-1 and TRBJ2-7; weak D call: TRBD1 (5 bases). V was shortened by 0 bases and J by 2 bases, with 5 bases between the two germline ends. The CDR3 is 13 residues long. Germline assignment: CDR1 MGHRA and CDR2 YSYEKL. The CDR3 sequence: CASSQETAYEQYF. The CDR3 bases are TGCGCCAGCAGCCAAGAGACAGCCTACGAGCAGTACTTC.

This chain connects TRBV30 to TRBJ1-2, with D unresolved. CDR1 and CDR2 from the germline V gene are GTSNPN and SVGIG (reference sequence). V was trimmed by 1 base and J by 8 bases, leaving 11 bases between them. This CDR3 has 12 residues. The CDR3 bases are TGTGCCTGGAGTGCCGGGGTTTGGGGCTACACCTTC. As protein: CAWSAGVWGYTF.

This clone was detected once. The chain employs TRBV6-5 and TRBJ2-7; 11 nucleotides match TRBD2. CDR3 length equals 15 residues. The V segment lost 4 bases and the J segment 0 bases; nucleotides outside the gene matches: 2. Germline V gene lookup returns CDR1 MNHEY and CDR2 SVGAGI. CDR3 region: CASSFGLAGSYEQYF. In DNA, the CDR3 is TGTGCCAGCAGTTTCGGACTAGCGGGCTCCTACGAGCAGTACTTC.

V is TRBV28 and J is TRBJ1-2, with D perhaps matching TRBD1 (6 bases). V gave up 7 bases and J gave up 4 bases, with 25 bases separating them. The CDR3 is 17 residues long. Per the germline V gene, CDR1 is MDHEN and CDR2 is SYDVKM. The CDR3: CASMGGGQATLIYGYTF. The CDR3 DNA follows: TGTGCCAGCATGGGAGGGGGGCAGGCCACCCTAATCTATGGCTACACCTTC.

The rearrangement links TRBV9 to TRBJ2-3; D may be TRBD2 (6 bases). Germline CDR1 SGDLS, CDR2 YYNGEE. Trimming cost V 2 bases and J 2 bases, with 9 bases left between them. CDR3 length equals 14 residues. The CDR3 coding sequence is TGTGCCAGCAGCGTGGGACTGCCCACAGATACGCAGTATTTT. Amino acid sequence: CASSVGLPTDTQYF.

The V gene is TRBV7-9, the J gene TRBJ2-3; D remains ambiguous. Trimming pared 2 bases from V and 8 bases from J, leaving 14 bases between. Per germline, CDR1 SEHNR and CDR2 FQNEAQ (reference sequence). CDR3 length: 14 amino acids. Here the CDR3 reads CASSLIPLDGTQYF. CDR3 bases: TGTGCCAGCAGCTTAATCCCATTAGATGGTACGCAGTATTTT.

The J gene is TRBJ2-5, the V gene TRBV30, with 10 bases identical to TRBD1. The trim removed 1 base at V and 5 bases at J, leaving 7 bases unmatched. CDR3 length: 15 amino acids. Per the germline V gene, CDR1 is GTSNPN and CDR2 is SVGIG (reference sequence). The DNA for the CDR3 is TGTGCCTGGAGTGGGATGACAGGGGGCAAGGAGACCCAGTACTTC. Translation gives CAWSGMTGGKETQYF.

This chain uses TRBV18 with TRBJ1-1; no clear D. Germline loops: CDR1 KGHSH, CDR2 LQKENI. Trimming removed 2 bases from V and 1 base from J, with 8 bases in between. This CDR3 region has 14 residues. The CDR3: CASSPSLANTEAFF. The CDR3 DNA reads TGTGCCAGCTCACCATCTCTGGCGAACACTGAAGCTTTCTTT. Looking up the rest from reference TRBV18 and TRBJ1-1 gives the full variable domain: NAGVMQNPRHLVRRRGQEARLRCSPMKGHSHVYWYRQLPEEGLKFMVYLQKENIIDESGMPKERFSAEFPKEGPSILRIQQVVRGDSAAYFCASSPSLANTEAFFGQGTRLTVV.

V is TRBV28 and J is TRBJ2-5; 7 nucleotides match TRBD1. Germline CDR1 and CDR2: MDHEN and SYDVKM. V gave up 3 bases and J gave up 4 bases; unmatched junction bases: 8. The CDR3 loop spans 15 amino acids. The CDR3 DNA reads TGTGCCAGCAGTTTGCTGACAGGGATCGGAGAGACCCAGTACTTC. It codes for CASSLLTGIGETQYF.